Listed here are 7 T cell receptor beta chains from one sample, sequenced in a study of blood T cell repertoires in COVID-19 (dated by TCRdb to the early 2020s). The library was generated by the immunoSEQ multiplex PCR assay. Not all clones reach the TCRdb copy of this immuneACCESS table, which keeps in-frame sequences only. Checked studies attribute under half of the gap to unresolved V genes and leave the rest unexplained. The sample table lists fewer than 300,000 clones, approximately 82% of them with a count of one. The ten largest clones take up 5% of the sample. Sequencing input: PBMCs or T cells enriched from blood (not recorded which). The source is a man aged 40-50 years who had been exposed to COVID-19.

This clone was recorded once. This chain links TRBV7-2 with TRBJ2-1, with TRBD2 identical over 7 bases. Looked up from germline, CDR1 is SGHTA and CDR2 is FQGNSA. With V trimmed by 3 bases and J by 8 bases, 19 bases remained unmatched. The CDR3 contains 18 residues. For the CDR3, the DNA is TGTGCCAGCAGCTTCTCCGCTAGCGGCGGGTTTACGGGTTATGAGCAGTTCTTC. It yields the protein CASSFSASGGFTGYEQFF.

The CDR3 sequence: CASSQEVIDNEQFF. CDR3 coding DNA: TGTGCCAGCAGCCAAGAGGTAATAGACAATGAGCAGTTCTTC. The V gene is TRBV3-1 (or the pseudogene TRBV3-2), the J gene TRBJ2-1; D is uncertain. Germline CDR1 is LGHDT and CDR2 is YNNKEL (reference sequence). V gave up 0 bases and J gave up 5 bases, with 8 bases separating them. The length of the CDR3 is 14 residues.

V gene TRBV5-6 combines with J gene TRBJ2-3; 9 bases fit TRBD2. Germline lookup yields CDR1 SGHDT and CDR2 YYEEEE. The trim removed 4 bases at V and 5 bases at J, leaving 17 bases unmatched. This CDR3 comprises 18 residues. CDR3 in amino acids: CASSPLAGDDLWGDTQYF. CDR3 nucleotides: TGTGCCAGCAGCCCCTTAGCGGGAGATGATCTTTGGGGAGATACGCAGTATTTT. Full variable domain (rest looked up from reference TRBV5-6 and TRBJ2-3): DAGVTQSPTHLIKTRGQQVTLRCSPKSGHDTVSWYQQALGQGPQFIFQYYEEEERQRGNFPDRFSGHQFPNYSSELNVNALLLGDSALYLCASSPLAGDDLWGDTQYFGPGTRLTVL.

CDR3 sequence (DNA): TGCGCCAGCACCATGGGTTCTCGGGGTCCTAACACTGAAGCTTTCTTT. Its protein is CASTMGSRGPNTEAFF. The chain joins TRBV5-1 to TRBJ1-1; no firm D call. Germline V gene data show CDR1 as SGHRS and CDR2 as YFSETQ. The CDR3 is 16 residues long. Trimming left V 6 bases short and J 2 bases short, with 20 bases between.

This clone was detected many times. The CDR3 region is CAISPGQGGGETQYF. CDR3 nucleotides: TGTGCCATCAGTCCCGGACAGGGCGGTGGGGAGACCCAGTACTTC. V is TRBV10-3 and J is TRBJ2-5, with 8 bases that match TRBD1. The CDR3 runs 15 residues. V was pared by 5 bases and J by 5 bases, with 10 bases of the junction left unmatched. Per the germline V gene, CDR1 is ENHRY and CDR2 is SYGVKD.

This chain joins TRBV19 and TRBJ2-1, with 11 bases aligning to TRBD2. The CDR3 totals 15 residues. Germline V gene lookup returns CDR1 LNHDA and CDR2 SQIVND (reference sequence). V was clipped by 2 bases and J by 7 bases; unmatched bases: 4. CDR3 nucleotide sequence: TGTGCCAGTAGTATACTTCGACTAGCGGGAAATGAGCAGTTCTTC. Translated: CASSILRLAGNEQFF.

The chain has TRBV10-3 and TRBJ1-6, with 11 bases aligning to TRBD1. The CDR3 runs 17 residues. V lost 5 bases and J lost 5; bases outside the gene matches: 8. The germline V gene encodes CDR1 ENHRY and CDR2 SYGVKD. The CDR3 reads CAISSGTGGVDNSPLHF. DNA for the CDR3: TGTGCCATCAGTTCCGGGACAGGGGGTGTGGATAATTCACCCCTCCACTTT.